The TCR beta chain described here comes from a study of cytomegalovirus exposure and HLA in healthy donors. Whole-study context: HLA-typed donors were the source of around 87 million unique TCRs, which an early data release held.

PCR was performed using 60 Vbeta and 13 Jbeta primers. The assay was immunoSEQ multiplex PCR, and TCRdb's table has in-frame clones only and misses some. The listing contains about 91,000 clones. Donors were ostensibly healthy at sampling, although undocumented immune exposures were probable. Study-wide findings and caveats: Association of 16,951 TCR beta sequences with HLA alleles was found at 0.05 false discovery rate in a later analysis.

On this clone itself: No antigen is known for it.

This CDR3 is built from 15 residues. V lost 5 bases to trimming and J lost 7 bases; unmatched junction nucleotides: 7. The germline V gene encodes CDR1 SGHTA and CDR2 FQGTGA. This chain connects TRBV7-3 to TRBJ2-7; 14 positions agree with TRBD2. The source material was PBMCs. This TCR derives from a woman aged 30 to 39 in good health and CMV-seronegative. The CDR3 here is CASSPGLAGVEEQYF. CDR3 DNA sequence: TGTGCCAGCAGCCCGGGACTAGCGGGGGTAGAGGAGCAGTACTTC. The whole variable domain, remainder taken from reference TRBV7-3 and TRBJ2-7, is GAGVSQTPSNKVTEKGKYVELRCDPISGHTALYWYRQSLGQGPEFLIYFQGTGAADDSGLPNDRFFAVRPEGSVSTLKIQRTERGDSAVYLCASSPGLAGVEEQYFGPGTRLTVT.